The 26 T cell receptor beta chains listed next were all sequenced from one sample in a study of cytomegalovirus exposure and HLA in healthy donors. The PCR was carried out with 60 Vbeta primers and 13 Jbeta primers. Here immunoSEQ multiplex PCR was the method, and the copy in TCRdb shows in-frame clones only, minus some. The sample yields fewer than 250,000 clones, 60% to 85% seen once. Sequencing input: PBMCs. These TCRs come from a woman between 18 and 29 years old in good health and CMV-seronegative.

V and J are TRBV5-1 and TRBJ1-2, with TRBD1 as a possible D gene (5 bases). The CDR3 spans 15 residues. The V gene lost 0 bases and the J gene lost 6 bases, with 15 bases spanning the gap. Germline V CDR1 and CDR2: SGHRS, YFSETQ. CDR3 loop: CASSLDVRELDGYTF. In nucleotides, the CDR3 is TGCGCCAGCAGCTTGGATGTCAGGGAATTGGATGGCTACACCTTC.

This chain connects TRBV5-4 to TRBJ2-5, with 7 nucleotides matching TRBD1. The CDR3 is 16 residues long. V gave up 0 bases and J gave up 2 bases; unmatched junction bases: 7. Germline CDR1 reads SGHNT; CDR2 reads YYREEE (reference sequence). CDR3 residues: CASSLEVGQLQETQYF. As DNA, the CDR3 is TGTGCCAGCAGCTTGGAAGTGGGACAGTTACAAGAGACCCAGTACTTC. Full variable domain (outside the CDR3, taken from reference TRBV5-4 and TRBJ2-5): ETGVTQSPTHLIKTRGQQVTLRCSSQSGHNTVSWYQQALGQGPQFIFQYYREEENGRGNFPPRFSGLQFPNYSSELNVNALELDDSALYLCASSLEVGQLQETQYFGPGTRLLVL.

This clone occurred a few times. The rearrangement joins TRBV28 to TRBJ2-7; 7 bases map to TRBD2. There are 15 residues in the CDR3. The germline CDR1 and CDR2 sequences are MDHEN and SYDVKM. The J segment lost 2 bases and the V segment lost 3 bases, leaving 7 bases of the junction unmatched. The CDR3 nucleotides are TGTGCCAGCAGTTTGGTCGGGAGGTTGGCCTACGAGCAGTACTTC. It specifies CASSLVGRLAYEQYF.

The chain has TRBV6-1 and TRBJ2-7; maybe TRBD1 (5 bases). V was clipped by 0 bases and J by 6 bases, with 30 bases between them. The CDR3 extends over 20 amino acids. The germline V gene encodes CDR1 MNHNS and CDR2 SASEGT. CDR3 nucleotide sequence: TGTGCCAGCAGTGAAGCGCAATCTCCTCCTTGGCACAGGCCATATCCCGAGCAGTACTTC. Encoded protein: CASSEAQSPPWHRPYPEQYF.

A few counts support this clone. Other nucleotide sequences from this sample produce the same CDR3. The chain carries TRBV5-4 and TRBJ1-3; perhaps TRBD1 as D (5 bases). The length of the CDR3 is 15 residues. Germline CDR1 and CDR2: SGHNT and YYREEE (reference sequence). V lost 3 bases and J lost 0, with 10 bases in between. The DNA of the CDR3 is TGTGCCAGCAGCTCAACAGGTTCCTCTGGAAACACCATATATTTT. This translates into CASSSTGSSGNTIYF. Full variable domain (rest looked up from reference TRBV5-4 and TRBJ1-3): ETGVTQSPTHLIKTRGQQVTLRCSSQSGHNTVSWYQQALGQGPQFIFQYYREEENGRGNFPPRFSGLQFPNYSSELNVNALELDDSALYLCASSSTGSSGNTIYFGEGSWLTVV.

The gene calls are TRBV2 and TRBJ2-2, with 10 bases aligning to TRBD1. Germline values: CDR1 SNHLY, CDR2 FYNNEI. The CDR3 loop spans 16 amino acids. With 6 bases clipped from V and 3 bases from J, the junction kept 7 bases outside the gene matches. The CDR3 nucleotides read TGTGCCAGCAGCGAAAGACAGGGGGCGGACACCGGGGAGCTGTTTTTT. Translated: CASSERQGADTGELFF.

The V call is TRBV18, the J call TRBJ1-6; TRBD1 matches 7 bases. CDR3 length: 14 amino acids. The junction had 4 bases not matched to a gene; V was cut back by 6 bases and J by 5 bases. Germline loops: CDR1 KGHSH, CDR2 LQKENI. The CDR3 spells CASSETGNNSPLHF. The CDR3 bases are TGTGCCAGCTCCGAGACAGGGAATAATTCACCCCTCCACTTT. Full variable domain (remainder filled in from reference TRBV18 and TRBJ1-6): NAGVMQNPRHLVRRRGQEARLRCSPMKGHSHVYWYRQLPEEGLKFMVYLQKENIIDESGMPKERFSAEFPKEGPSILRIQQVVRGDSAAYFCASSETGNNSPLHFGNGTRLTVT.

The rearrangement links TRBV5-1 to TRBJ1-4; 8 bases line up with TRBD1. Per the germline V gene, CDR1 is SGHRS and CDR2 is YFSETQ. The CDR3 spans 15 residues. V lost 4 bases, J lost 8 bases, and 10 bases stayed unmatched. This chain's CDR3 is CASSPGQGGREKLFF. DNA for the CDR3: TGCGCCAGCAGCCCAGGACAGGGAGGAAGAGAAAAACTGTTTTTT.

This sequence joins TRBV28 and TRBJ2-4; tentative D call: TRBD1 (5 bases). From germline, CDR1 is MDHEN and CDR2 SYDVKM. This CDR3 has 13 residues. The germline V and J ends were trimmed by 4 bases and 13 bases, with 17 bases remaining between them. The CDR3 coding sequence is TGTGCCAGCAGTTCTCCAGGGCCTAGGTACCAGTACTTC. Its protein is CASSSPGPRYQYF.

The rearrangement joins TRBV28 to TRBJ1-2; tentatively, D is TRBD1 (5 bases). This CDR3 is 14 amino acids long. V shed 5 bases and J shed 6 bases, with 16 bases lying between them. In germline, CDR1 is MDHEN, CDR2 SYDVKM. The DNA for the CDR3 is TGTGCCAGCAGTCCCTCTCAGGGATTGCATGGCTACACCTTC. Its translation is CASSPSQGLHGYTF.

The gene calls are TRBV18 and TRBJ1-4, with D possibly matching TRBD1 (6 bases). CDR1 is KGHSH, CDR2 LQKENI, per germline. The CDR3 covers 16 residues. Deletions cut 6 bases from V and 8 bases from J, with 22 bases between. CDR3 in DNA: TGTGCCAGCTCGCAGGAAACAGGGATCGATGGGGAAAAACTGTTTTTT. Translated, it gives CASSQETGIDGEKLFF.

CDR3 protein: CASSETGGPQNTEAFF. For the CDR3, the DNA is TGCGCCAGCAGTGAAACAGGGGGCCCCCAAAACACTGAAGCTTTCTTT. The J gene is TRBJ1-1, the V gene TRBV10-1; 9 nucleotides agree with TRBD1. Germline lookup yields CDR1 WNHNN and CDR2 SYGVQD (reference sequence). Germline trimming cut 3 bases from V and 2 bases from J; bases unmatched to any gene: 7. The CDR3 spans 16 residues.

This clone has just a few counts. CDR3: CASSPGVEAFF. CDR3 DNA: TGTGCCAGCAGTCCGGGGGTAGAGGCTTTCTTT. The chain couples TRBV6-5 to TRBJ1-1; TRBD1 is a possible D gene (5 bases). CDR3 size: 11 residues. The germline V gene has CDR1 MNHEY and CDR2 SVGAGI. Trimming pared 5 bases from V and 11 bases from J, leaving 12 bases between.

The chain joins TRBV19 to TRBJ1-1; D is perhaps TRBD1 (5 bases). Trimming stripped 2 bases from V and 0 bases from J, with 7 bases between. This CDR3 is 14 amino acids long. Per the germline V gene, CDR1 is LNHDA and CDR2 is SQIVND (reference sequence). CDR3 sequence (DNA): TGTGCCAGTAGTATACGGGGGTTGAACACTGAAGCTTTCTTT. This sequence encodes CASSIRGLNTEAFF.

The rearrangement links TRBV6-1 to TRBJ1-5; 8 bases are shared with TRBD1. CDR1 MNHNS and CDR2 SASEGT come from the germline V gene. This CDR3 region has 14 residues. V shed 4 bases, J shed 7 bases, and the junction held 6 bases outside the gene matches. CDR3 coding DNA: TGTGCCAGCAGTGGGACAGGGTACGGACAGCCCCAGCATTTT. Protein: CASSGTGYGQPQHF.

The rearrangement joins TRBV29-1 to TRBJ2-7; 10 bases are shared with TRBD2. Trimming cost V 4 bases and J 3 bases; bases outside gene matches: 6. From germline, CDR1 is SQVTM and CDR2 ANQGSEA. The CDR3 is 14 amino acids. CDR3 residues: CSVVLAGVGYEQYF. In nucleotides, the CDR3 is TGCAGCGTTGTCCTAGCGGGAGTGGGCTACGAGCAGTACTTC.

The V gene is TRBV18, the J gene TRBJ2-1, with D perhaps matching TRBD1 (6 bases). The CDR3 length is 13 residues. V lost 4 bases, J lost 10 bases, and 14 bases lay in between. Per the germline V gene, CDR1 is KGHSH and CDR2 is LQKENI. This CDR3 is CASSLSQGREQFF. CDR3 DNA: TGTGCCAGCTCACTATCACAGGGTAGAGAGCAGTTCTTC.

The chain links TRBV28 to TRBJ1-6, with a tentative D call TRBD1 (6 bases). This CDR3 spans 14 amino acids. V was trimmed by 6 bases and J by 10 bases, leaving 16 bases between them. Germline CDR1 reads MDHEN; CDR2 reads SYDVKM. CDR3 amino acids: CASRPTGLESPLHF. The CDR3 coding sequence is TGTGCCAGCAGGCCTACAGGGTTGGAGTCACCCCTCCACTTT.

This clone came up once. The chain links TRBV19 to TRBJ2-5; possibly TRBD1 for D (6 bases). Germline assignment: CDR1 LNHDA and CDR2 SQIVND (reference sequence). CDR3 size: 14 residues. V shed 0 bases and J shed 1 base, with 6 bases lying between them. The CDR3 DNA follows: TGTGCCAGTAGTATAGAGGACAGCCAAGAGACCCAGTACTTC. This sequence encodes CASSIEDSQETQYF.

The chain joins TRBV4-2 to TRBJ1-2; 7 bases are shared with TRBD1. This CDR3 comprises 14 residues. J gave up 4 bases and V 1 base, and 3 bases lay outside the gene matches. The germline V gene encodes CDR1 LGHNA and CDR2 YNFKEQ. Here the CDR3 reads CASSQGKGAYGYTF. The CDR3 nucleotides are TGTGCCAGCAGCCAAGGGAAGGGGGCCTATGGCTACACCTTC.

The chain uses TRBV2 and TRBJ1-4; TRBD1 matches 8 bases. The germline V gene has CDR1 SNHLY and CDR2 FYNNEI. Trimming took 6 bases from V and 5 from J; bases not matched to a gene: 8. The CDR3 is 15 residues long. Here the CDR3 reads CASSEGGQENEKLFF. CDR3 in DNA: TGTGCCAGCAGCGAGGGGGGACAGGAAAATGAAAAACTGTTTTTT.

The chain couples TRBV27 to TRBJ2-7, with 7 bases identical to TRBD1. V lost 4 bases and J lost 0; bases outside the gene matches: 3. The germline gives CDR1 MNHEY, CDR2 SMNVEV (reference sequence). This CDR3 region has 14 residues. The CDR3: CASSSTGSSYEQYF. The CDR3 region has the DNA TGTGCCAGCAGTTCGACAGGGAGCTCCTACGAGCAGTACTTC.

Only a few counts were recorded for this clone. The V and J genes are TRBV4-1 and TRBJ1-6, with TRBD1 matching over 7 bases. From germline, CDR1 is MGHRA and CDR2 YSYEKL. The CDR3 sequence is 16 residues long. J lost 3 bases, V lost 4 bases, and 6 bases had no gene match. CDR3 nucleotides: TGCGCCAGCAGCCGGGACAGCGCCCTCTATAATTCACCCCTCCACTTT. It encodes CASSRDSALYNSPLHF.

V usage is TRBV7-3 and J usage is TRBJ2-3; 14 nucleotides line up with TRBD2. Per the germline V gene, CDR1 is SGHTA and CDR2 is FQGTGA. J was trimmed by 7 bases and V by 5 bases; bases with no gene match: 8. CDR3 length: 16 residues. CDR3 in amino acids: CASSASGTSGGHTQYF. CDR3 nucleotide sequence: TGTGCCAGCAGCGCCAGCGGGACTAGCGGGGGCCATACGCAGTATTTT.

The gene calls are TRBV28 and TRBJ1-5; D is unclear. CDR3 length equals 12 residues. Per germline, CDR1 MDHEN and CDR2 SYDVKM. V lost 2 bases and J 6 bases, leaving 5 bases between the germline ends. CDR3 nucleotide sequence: TGTGCCAGCAGTTTAACCGGTCAGCCCCAGCATTTT. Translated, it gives CASSLTGQPQHF.

This CDR3 is CASKKGQGHQPQHF. CDR3 coding DNA: TGTGCCAGCAAAAAGGGACAGGGTCATCAGCCCCAGCATTTT. The chain is built from TRBV6-5 and TRBJ1-5; 9 positions match TRBD1. Germline V gene data show CDR1 as MNHEY and CDR2 as SVGAGI. The CDR3 runs to 14 residues. Trimming cost V 7 bases and J 5 bases; bases outside gene matches: 6.